This T cell receptor beta chain was sequenced during a study of a mutant IDH1 vaccine in newly diagnosed glioma. For the study at large: Investigators started vaccination 4-6 weeks after radiotherapy alone, or with temozolomide cycles. Mean patient age was around 40 years; approximately 62% were male and 37.5% female. Overall study results and limits: With respect to changes in top peripheral T cell clonotypes, pseudoprogression seemed unrelated.

The sample's time point: week 5, during vaccination. What each vaccine dose contained was 300 ug of mutant IDH1 20-mer peptide, accompanied by topical imiquimod. As to this clone: Its specificity is not known. Additional DNA sequences in this sample encode the identical CDR3.

Sequencing was performed with immunoSEQ multiplex PCR; in TCRdb, only in-frame clones are kept and a portion is missing. Of approximately 76,000 clones listed, over 75% are singletons. V lost 5 bases and J 5 bases, leaving 6 bases between the germline ends. The CDR3 is made up of 11 amino acids. Germline-derived CDR1 and CDR2 are SNHLY and FYNNEI. The specimen comprised PBMCs, sampled from a glioma patient whose treatment included an IDH1 peptide vaccine. The chain employs TRBV2 and TRBJ2-5; D ambiguous. The sequence derives from a woman aged 45-65 years with glioma. CDR3 bases: TGTGCCAGCAGTAGAAGGGAGACCCAGTACTTC. This translates into CASSRRETQYF.